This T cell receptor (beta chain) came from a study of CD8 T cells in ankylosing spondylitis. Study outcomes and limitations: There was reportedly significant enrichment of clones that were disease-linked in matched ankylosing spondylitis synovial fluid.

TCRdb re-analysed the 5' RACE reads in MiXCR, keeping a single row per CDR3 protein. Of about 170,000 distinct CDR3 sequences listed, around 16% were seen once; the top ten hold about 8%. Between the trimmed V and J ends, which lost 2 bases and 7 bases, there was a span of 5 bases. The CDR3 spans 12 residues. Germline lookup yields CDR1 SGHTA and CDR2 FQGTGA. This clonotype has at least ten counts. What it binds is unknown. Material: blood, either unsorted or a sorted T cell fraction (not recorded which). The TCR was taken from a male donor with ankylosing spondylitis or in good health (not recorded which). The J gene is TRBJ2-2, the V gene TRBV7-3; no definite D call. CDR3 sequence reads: CASSLGIGELFF. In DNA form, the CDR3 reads TGTGCCAGCAGCTTAGGGATCGGGGAGCTGTTTTTT. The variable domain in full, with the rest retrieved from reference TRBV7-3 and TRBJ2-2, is GAGVSQTPSNKVTEKGKYVELRCDPISGHTALYWYRQSLGQGPEFLIYFQGTGAADDSGLPNDRFFAVRPEGSVSTLKIQRTERGDSAVYLCASSLGIGELFFGEGSRLTVL.